This T cell receptor beta chain appears in the sequencing data of a study of shared clonotypes between healthy human individuals. The overall study: Each donor's CD4 naive and CD4 memory cells filled three plates apiece, CD8 naive two, and CD8 memory one.

The protocol was immunoSEQ multiplex PCR, while the TCRdb copy is restricted to in-frame clones and leaves out a portion. The sample yields about 2.2 million clones, about 92% seen once. As defined, naive CD8 cells were CD45RO-negative and positively selected for CCR7, with terminally differentiated effector memory CD45RA+ cells excluded. The germline V and J ends were trimmed by 4 bases and 0 bases, with 13 bases remaining between them. The germline V gene encodes CDR1 SNHLY and CDR2 FYNNEI. The CDR3 loop spans 16 amino acids. V and J are TRBV2 and TRBJ2-1, with D possibly called TRBD1 or TRBD2 (5 bases each). The sequencing sample was made of naive CD8+ T cells from PBMCs. This TCR came from a man in his late teens or twenties in good health. Some clones in this sample may be carry-over from other donors' samples. CDR3 sequence (DNA): TGTGCCAGCAGTGTGGGGGTGGGGAGCTCCTACAATGAGCAGTTCTTC. Protein: CASSVGVGSSYNEQFF.